This TCR beta chain was obtained from a study of cytomegalovirus exposure and HLA in healthy donors. Turning to the study itself: An earlier analysis found fewer than 120 million unique TCR beta sequences from about 190 million T cells. A preliminary data release comprised around 90 million unique TCRs obtained from HLA-typed donors.

Points from the study as a whole: CMV serostatus alone was available as immune exposure information. Other equally common chains were less clonally expanded than HLA-associated TCR beta chains, a later analysis showed.

The primer mix had 60 Vbeta and 13 Jbeta primers. Assay used: immunoSEQ multiplex PCR; TCRdb lists only in-frame clones, some missing. The profile shows 160,000 or so clones, 80% of them singletons. About this clone itself: What it binds is not known.

The sequence came from a man in his forties in good health and CMV-seronegative. Sequenced: PBMCs.

The CDR3 loop is CASSRDSGAVYEQYF. CDR3 DNA sequence: TGTGCCAGCAGCCGAGACTCGGGAGCAGTCTACGAGCAGTACTTC. The chain carries TRBV5-4 and TRBJ2-7; tentative D call: TRBD2 (6 bases). Trimming cost V 4 bases and J 3 bases, with 17 bases left between them. The CDR3 loop spans 15 amino acids. Germline CDR1 SGHNT, CDR2 YYREEE (reference sequence). Variable domain in full (rest from reference TRBV5-4 and TRBJ2-7): ETGVTQSPTHLIKTRGQQVTLRCSSQSGHNTVSWYQQALGQGPQFIFQYYREEENGRGNFPPRFSGLQFPNYSSELNVNALELDDSALYLCASSRDSGAVYEQYFGPGTRLTVT.